The subject of this entry is one TCR beta chain. Its antigen is currently unknown. TCRdb's copy holds only in-frame clones and misses some; the assay was immunoSEQ multiplex PCR. The table shows 130,000 to 150,000 clones, with about 86% occurring only once. The CDR3 contains 18 residues. From germline, CDR1 is SGHNT and CDR2 YYREEE (reference sequence). The V and J ends lost 4 bases and 1 base, in that order; junction bases with no gene match: 13. This entry belongs to a study of cytomegalovirus exposure and HLA in healthy donors. General study points: The authors listed around 150 TCR beta chains as cytomegalovirus-associated. Published work reported that the classifier diagnosed cytomegalovirus status with high specificity and sensitivity. That first-cohort TCR clusters tended to co-occur in the 90 to 150 validation repertoires was found in a later analysis.

Sequenced input: PBMCs. The rearrangement uses TRBV5-4 and TRBJ1-1; 10 nucleotides align to TRBD1. The TCR was taken from a woman between 18 and 29 years old in good health and CMV-seropositive. The CDR3 coding sequence is TGTGCCAGCAGCCTGGGGGACAGGGGCCTGCCAGGGAACACTGAAGCTTTCTTT. Translating gives CASSLGDRGLPGNTEAFF.